A selection of T cell receptor beta chains follows, all from one sample in a study of T-cell reconstitution after alpha-beta-depleted transplantation in children. TCRdb processed the PCR reads anew with MiXCR; each CDR3 protein has one entry. The table shows fewer than 450,000 distinct CDR3 sequences, with roughly 15% occurring only once. The sample here was PBMCs, mostly from graft donor cells, taken 360 days after TCRalphabeta/CD19-depleted stem cell transplant. These receptors were taken from a male patient aged 2 to 10 who had a stem cell transplant for acute lymphoblastic leukemia, so the T cells may come from the graft donor. CDR3s include the opening cysteine and the closing phenylalanine or tryptophan. D genes are given only for firm matches. Clone size is given for some rows only: seen once, a few or many times, or a class if the clone is expanded.

TRBV27,TRBJ2-5,many,-,TGTGCCAGCAGACTATGGAGGGAAGAGACCCAGTACTTC,CASRLWREETQYF
TRBV3-1,TRBJ1-2,-,TRBD1,TGTGCCAGCAGCCCAGGGGGCGGCTATGGCTACACCTTC,CASSPGGGYGYTF
TRBV11-1,TRBJ2-1,once,TRBD2,TGTGCCAGCAGCTTACCTAGCGGGAGTAGCAATGAGCAGTTCTTC,CASSLPSGSSNEQFF
TRBV29-1,TRBJ2-1,many,-,TGCAGCGTTGCTAGGACTCTCTCCTACAATGAGCAGTTCTTC,CSVARTLSYNEQFF
TRBV5-1,TRBJ2-7,many,-,TGCGCCAGCAGCTTGGGGCGGACACAGGCCTACGAGCAGTACTTC,CASSLGRTQAYEQYF
TRBV25-1,TRBJ2-1,many,-,TGTGCCAGCAGCAGGACTGGGGGATACAATGAGCAGTTCTTC,CASSRTGGYNEQFF
TRBV5-8,TRBJ2-7,few,TRBD2,TGTGCCAGCAGCGCATCGAGCGGGAGATCCCCTCAGTACGAGCAGTACTTC,CASSASSGRSPQYEQYF
TRBV20-1,TRBJ1-5,-,-,TGCAGTGCGGAAGCCACTGCCCGAGGTGGCAATCAGCCCCAGCATTTT,CSAEATARGGNQPQHF
TRBV20-1,TRBJ2-3,-,TRBD2,TGCAGTGCCGGACTAGCGGCTAGCACAGATACGCAGTATTTT,CSAGLAASTDTQYF
TRBV28,TRBJ2-7,few,TRBD1,TGTGCCAGCCGGACAGGGAGCCACGAGCAGTACTTC,CASRTGSHEQYF
TRBV27,TRBJ2-3,few,TRBD2,TGTGCCAGCAGTCAAAATTCCAGGGGACTAGCAGATACGCAGTATTTT,CASSQNSRGLADTQYF
TRBV7-9,TRBJ2-3,-,-,TGTGCCAGCAACGTCCCGGACCGCTCTATTAGCACAGATACGCAGTATTTT,CASNVPDRSISTDTQYF
TRBV4-2,TRBJ2-3,few,TRBD2,TGTGCCAGCAGCCAAGAAGCTCCGGGGACTAGCGGCCTCACAGATACGCAGTATTTT,CASSQEAPGTSGLTDTQYF
TRBV9,TRBJ2-1,few,-,TGTGCCAGCAGCGTAGCAATTTACAATGAGCAGTTCTTC,CASSVAIYNEQFF
TRBV20-1,TRBJ2-4,few,-,TGCAGTGCTAGAGATGGGGGACGTCCGAACATTCAGTACTTC,CSARDGGRPNIQYF
TRBV11-1,TRBJ1-4,few,-,TGTGCCAGCAGCTTAGCGGTCGGACGTTTTGAGAAGGGAAATGAAAAACTGTTTTTT,CASSLAVGRFEKGNEKLFF
TRBV4-1,TRBJ2-3,-,-,TGCGCCAGCAGCCAAGATGCAGGTGGGGGAGATACGCAGTATTTT,CASSQDAGGGDTQYF
TRBV4-1,TRBJ1-1,few,-,TGCGCCAGCAGCTGGCAATCGACTTGGAGTGAGGCGCAAGCTTTCTTT,CASSWQSTWSEAQAFF
TRBV29-1,TRBJ2-6,many,-,TGCAGCGTTGCGACGCCGAACGAGGCTGGGGCCAACGTCCTGACTTTC,CSVATPNEAGANVLTF
TRBV4-3,TRBJ1-1,many,-,TGCGCCAGCAGCGAAGGACGAAGGGGGACTGAAGCTTTCTTT,CASSEGRRGTEAFF
TRBV6-2/TRBV6-3,TRBJ2-1,many,TRBD2,TGTGCCAGCAGTTACGCTGGGCTAGCGGGAGTAAATGAGCAGTTCTTC,CASSYAGLAGVNEQFF
TRBV13,TRBJ2-7,few,-,TGTGCCAGCAGCTTCGGACTAGGGGGGGAGCAGTACTTC,CASSFGLGGEQYF
TRBV27,TRBJ1-3,many,-,TGTGCCAGCAGTTTCGGTCTACCGGACACTGGAAACACCATATATTTT,CASSFGLPDTGNTIYF
TRBV29-1,TRBJ1-2,-,-,TGCAGCGTTGGGGGGTCAGGGTGGGACTATGGCTACACCTTC,CSVGGSGWDYGYTF
TRBV28,TRBJ2-2,-,-,TGTGCCAGCAGTCCCAAGTCCTGGCGGTGGGGGGAGCTGTTTTTT,CASSPKSWRWGELFF
TRBV4-3,TRBJ2-7,many,TRBD2,TGCGCCAGCAGCCAAGTGTACAGCGGGAACTACGAGCAGTACTTC,CASSQVYSGNYEQYF
TRBV10-3,TRBJ1-5,few,-,TGTGCCATCAGATCCAGGGATAATCAGCCCCAGCATTTT,CAIRSRDNQPQHF
TRBV12-3/TRBV12-4,TRBJ2-2,few,-,TGTGCCAGCAGTTTTAGGAGGGCACTCCTAACCGCGAACACCGGGGAGCTGTTTTTT,CASSFRRALLTANTGELFF
TRBV6-2/TRBV6-3,TRBJ2-2,few,-,TGTGCCAGCACCCATCGGAGGCCCTCGAACACCGGGGAGCTGTTTTTT,CASTHRRPSNTGELFF
TRBV20-1,TRBJ2-7,few,TRBD2,TGCAGTGCTGGCGGGACTAGCGGCCTCTACGAGCAGTACTTC,CSAGGTSGLYEQYF
TRBV5-6,TRBJ2-1,-,TRBD2,TGTGCCAGCAGCCCTCCCCCTAGCGGAAGTGAGCAGTTCTTC,CASSPPPSGSEQFF
TRBV12-3/TRBV12-4,TRBJ2-7,many,-,TGTGCCAGCAGAGACAGTTACGAGCAGTACTTC,CASRDSYEQYF
TRBV27,TRBJ2-3,-,TRBD2,TGTGCCAGCAGTTTAGGGATCGGGACGGGAGGAGATACGCAGTATTTT,CASSLGIGTGGDTQYF
TRBV4-3,TRBJ1-6,-,-,TGCGCCAGCAGCCAAGATGCACAGGGCGGGAATTCACCCCTCCACTTT,CASSQDAQGGNSPLHF
TRBV14,TRBJ1-2,-,-,TGTGCCAGCAGCCAAGGGACGGGAGGTGTCTATGGCTACACCTTC,CASSQGTGGVYGYTF
TRBV5-1,TRBJ2-3,many,TRBD2,TGCGCCAGCAGCTTCCGGACTAGCGGCACAGATACGCAGTATTTT,CASSFRTSGTDTQYF
TRBV28,TRBJ1-1,-,-,TGTGCCAGCAGTTTCCGGGGGGCAGGGGCCTTT,CASSFRGAGAF
TRBV20-1,TRBJ1-4,many,-,TGCAGTGCTACCGCGGGGGCGGCTAATGAAAAACTGTTTTTT,CSATAGAANEKLFF
TRBV28,TRBJ2-1,few,TRBD2,TGTGCCAGCAGTTTAACGGTCATAGCGGGAGAGGTCTACAATGAGCAGTTCTTC,CASSLTVIAGEVYNEQFF
TRBV20-1,TRBJ2-1,few,-,TGCAGTGCTCAGATCGCCTACAATGAGCAGTTCTTC,CSAQIAYNEQFF
TRBV15,TRBJ2-7,many,-,TGTGCCACCAGCAGAGATCGGCCAGACGAGCAGTACTTC,CATSRDRPDEQYF
TRBV6-5,TRBJ2-1,many,-,TGTGCCAGCAGTTACTCGGAGCTGACTGAGCAGTTCTTC,CASSYSELTEQFF
TRBV5-1,TRBJ2-1,many,-,TGCGCCAGCAGCGGGACACCTTACAATGAGCAGTTCTTC,CASSGTPYNEQFF
TRBV12-3/TRBV12-4,TRBJ2-2,few,-,TGTGCCAGCAGTTTAGGACTCCTCCAGACGAACACCGGGGAGCTGTTTTTT,CASSLGLLQTNTGELFF
TRBV30,TRBJ2-1,few,-,TGTGCCTGGAGTGTATTCTATGAGCAGTTCTTC,CAWSVFYEQFF
TRBV19,TRBJ1-1,few,-,TGTGCCAGTAGTATTGGCAGGGGCGGCACTGAAGCTTTCTTT,CASSIGRGGTEAFF
TRBV7-9,TRBJ2-3,-,TRBD2,TGTGCCAGCAGCCCCCGACTAGCTCCAGATACGCAGTATTTT,CASSPRLAPDTQYF
TRBV9,TRBJ2-7,-,-,TGTGCCAGCAGCGAAGGGGGTTATGGCGAGCAGTACTTC,CASSEGGYGEQYF
TRBV4-2,TRBJ2-7,-,TRBD2,TGTGCCAGCAGCCCAGAAACCTCTAGCGGGGCCTACGAGCAGTACTTC,CASSPETSSGAYEQYF
TRBV27,TRBJ2-3,-,TRBD2,TGTGCCAGCAGTTTGTTCCTAGCGGGAGGACTCACAGATACGCAGTATTTT,CASSLFLAGGLTDTQYF
TRBV4-3,TRBJ1-4,few,-,TGCGCCAGCAGCCAAGATCGCAGGACACTACTGTTTTTT,CASSQDRRTLLFF
TRBV10-2,TRBJ2-1,large,-,TGCGCCAGCAGTGGACTTAATGAGCAGTTCTTC,CASSGLNEQFF
TRBV5-1,TRBJ2-3,-,-,TGCGCCAGCAGCTTGGTACTAGATGCAGATACGCAGTATTTT,CASSLVLDADTQYF
TRBV12-5,TRBJ1-4,-,TRBD1,TGTGCTAGTGGTTTGGTAAATCGTAAGGGGGCGGTCGAAAAACTGTTTTTT,CASGLVNRKGAVEKLFF
TRBV6-1,TRBJ2-2,-,TRBD1,TGTGCCAGCAGTCTTAACAGGGGGCGCGTAATCCCCGGGGAGCTGTTTTTT,CASSLNRGRVIPGELFF